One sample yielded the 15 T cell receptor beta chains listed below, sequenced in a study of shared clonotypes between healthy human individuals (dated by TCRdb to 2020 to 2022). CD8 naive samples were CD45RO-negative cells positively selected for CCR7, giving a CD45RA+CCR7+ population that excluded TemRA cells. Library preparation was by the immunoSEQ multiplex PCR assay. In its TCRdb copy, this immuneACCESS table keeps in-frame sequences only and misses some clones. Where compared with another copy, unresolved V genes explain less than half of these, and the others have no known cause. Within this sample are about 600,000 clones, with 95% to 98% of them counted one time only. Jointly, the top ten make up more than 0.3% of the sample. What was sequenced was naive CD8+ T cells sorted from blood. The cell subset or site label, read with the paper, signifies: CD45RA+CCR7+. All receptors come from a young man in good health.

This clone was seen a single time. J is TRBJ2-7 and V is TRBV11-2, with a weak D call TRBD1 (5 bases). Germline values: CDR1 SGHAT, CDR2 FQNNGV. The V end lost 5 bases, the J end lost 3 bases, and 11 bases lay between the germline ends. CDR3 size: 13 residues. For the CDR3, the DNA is TGTGCCAGCAGCCCCGAGGACATCTACGAGCAGTACTTC. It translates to CASSPEDIYEQYF.

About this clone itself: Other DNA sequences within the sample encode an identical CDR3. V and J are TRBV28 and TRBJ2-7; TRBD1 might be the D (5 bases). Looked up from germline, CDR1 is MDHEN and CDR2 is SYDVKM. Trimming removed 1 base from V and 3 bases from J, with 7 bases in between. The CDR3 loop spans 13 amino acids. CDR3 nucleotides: TGTGCCAGCAGTTTATTCAGGGACTACGAGCAGTACTTC. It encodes CASSLFRDYEQYF.

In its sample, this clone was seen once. CDR3 nucleotides: TGTGCCAGCAGTTTTGGGACCGACTACGAGCAGTACTTC. The encoded protein is CASSFGTDYEQYF. This chain connects TRBV28 to TRBJ2-7; possibly TRBD1 or TRBD2 for D (5 bases each). The CDR3 runs 13 residues. The V end lost 3 bases, the J end lost 3 bases, and 9 bases lay between the germline ends. CDR1 is MDHEN, CDR2 SYDVKM, per germline.

CDR3 region: CASSFPGDRGVSTGELFF. For the CDR3, the DNA is TGTGCCAGCAGCTTCCCCGGGGACAGGGGGGTTAGCACCGGGGAGCTGTTTTTT. The genes are TRBV11-2 and TRBJ2-2; 11 positions match TRBD1. CDR1 and CDR2 from the germline V gene are SGHAT and FQNNGV. This CDR3 spans 18 amino acids. V lost 3 bases and J lost 4; bases outside the gene matches: 10.

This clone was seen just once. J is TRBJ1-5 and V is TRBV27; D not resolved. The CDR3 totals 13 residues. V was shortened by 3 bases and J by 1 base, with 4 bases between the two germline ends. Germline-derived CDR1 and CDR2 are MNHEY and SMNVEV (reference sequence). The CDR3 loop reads CASSLVSNQPQHF. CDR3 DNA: TGTGCCAGCAGTTTGGTGAGCAATCAGCCCCAGCATTTT.

The CDR3 sequence: CASSETDRAISNQPQHF. The DNA of the CDR3 is TGTGCCAGCAGTGAAACGGACAGGGCAATTAGCAATCAGCCCCAGCATTTT. The V gene is TRBV6-1, the J gene TRBJ1-5; 8 bases line up with TRBD1. Trimming at V came to 2 bases and at J to 0 bases, leaving 6 bases not matched to a gene. CDR3 length: 17 amino acids. Germline V lookup: CDR1 MNHNS, CDR2 SASEGT.

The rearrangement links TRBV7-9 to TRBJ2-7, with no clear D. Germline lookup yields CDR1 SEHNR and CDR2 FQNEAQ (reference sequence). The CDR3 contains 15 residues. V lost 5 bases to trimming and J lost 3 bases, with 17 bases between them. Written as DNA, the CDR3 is TGTGCCAGCAGCCTCCCCAGCCGGGCAAACTACGAGCAGTACTTC. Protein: CASSLPSRANYEQYF.

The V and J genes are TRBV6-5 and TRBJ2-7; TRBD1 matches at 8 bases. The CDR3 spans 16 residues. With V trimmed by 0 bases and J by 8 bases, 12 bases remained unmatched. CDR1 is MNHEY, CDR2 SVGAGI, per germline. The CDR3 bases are TGTGCCAGCAGTTACTCCGACCCAAGGACAGGGCATCAGCAGTACTTC. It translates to CASSYSDPRTGHQQYF.

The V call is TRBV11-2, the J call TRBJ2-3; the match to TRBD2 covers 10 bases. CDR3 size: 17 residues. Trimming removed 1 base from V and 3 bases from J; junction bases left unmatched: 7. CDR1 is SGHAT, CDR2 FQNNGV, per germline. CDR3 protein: CASSLAPSGRGTDTQYF. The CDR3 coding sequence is TGTGCCAGCAGCTTAGCTCCTAGCGGGAGAGGTACAGATACGCAGTATTTT.

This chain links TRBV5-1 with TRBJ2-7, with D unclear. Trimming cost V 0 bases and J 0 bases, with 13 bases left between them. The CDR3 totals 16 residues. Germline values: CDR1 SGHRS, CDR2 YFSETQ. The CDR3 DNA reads TGCGCCAGCAGCTTGGCCACACTTGATAACTCCTACGAGCAGTACTTC. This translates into CASSLATLDNSYEQYF.

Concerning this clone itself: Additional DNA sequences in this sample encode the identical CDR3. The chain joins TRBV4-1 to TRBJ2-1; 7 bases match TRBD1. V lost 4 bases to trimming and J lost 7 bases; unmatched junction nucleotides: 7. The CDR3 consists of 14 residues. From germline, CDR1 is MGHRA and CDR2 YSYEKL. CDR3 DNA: TGCGCCAGCAGCCCCAGGGACAGCTATAATGAGCAGTTCTTC. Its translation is CASSPRDSYNEQFF.

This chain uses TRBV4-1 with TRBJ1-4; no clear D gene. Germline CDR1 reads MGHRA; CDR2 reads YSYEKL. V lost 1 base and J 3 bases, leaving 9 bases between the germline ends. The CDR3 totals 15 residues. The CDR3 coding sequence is TGCGCCAGCAGCCAAGGAGCTATAGCTAATGAAAAACTGTTTTTT. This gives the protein CASSQGAIANEKLFF.

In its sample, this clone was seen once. CDR3: CSAGRTSERTDTQYF. The CDR3 DNA reads TGCAGCGCCGGCCGGACCTCCGAGCGTACAGATACGCAGTATTTT. This chain links TRBV29-1 with TRBJ2-3; no clear D gene. In germline, CDR1 is SQVTM, CDR2 ANQGSEA. This CDR3 has 15 residues. V was trimmed by 7 bases and J by 3 bases, leaving 20 bases between them.

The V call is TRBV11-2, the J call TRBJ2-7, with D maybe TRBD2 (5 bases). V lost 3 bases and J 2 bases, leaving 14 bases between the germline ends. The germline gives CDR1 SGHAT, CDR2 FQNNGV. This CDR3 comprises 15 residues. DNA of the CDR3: TGTGCCAGCAGCTTTAAGGGAGCTGGGACCTACGAGCAGTACTTC. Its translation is CASSFKGAGTYEQYF.

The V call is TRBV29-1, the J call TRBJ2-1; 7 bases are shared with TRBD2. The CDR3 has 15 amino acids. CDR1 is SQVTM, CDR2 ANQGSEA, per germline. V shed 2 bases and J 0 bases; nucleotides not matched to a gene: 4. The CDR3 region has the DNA TGCAGCGTTGAAAAAGCGGGGAGCTCCTACAATGAGCAGTTCTTC. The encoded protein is CSVEKAGSSYNEQFF.